The clone carrying this T cell receptor (beta chain) was found once. Antigen: not known. CDR1 and CDR2 (germline): SEHNR, FQNEAQ (reference sequence). The CDR3 contains 14 residues. Losses at the gene ends were 1 base for V and 6 bases for J; bases not matched to a gene: 6. Specified time point: cycle 4 day 1 (C4D1), after around six weeks of nivolumab. Every single patient, without exception, relapsed after autologous stem cell transplantation, and brentuximab vedotin exposure varied. Data came from immunoSEQ multiplex PCR; TCRdb stores just in-frame clones and leaves some out. The repertoire holds around 60,000 clones, with roughly 87% as singletons. The sample is drawn from a study of PD-1 blockade in classical Hodgkin lymphoma. Looking at the study overall: Once every 2 weeks, patients received intravenous nivolumab at 3 mg/kg. Study-wide findings and caveats: The study reported lower baseline TCR diversity in newly diagnosed patients than in healthy donors. Exclusion was the outcome for patients who began nivolumab under 1 year after ASCT. Patients who responded completely had about the same baseline diversity as newly diagnosed patients.

The V and J genes are TRBV7-9 and TRBJ2-7; 7 nucleotides line up with TRBD2. The starting material was peripheral blood mononuclear cells (PBMCs), obtained before the fourth cycle of nivolumab. This receptor was taken from a human donor with classical Hodgkin lymphoma. The CDR3 sequence is CASSLDPGRGEQYF. In DNA form, the CDR3 reads TGTGCCAGCAGCTTAGACCCGGGGAGGGGCGAGCAGTACTTC. The entire variable domain, with the rest obtained from reference TRBV7-9 and TRBJ2-7, is as follows: DTGVSQNPRHKITKRGQNVTFRCDPISEHNRLYWYRQTLGQGPEFLTYFQNEAQLEKSRLLSDRFSAERPKGSFSTLEIQRTEQGDSAMYLCASSLDPGRGEQYFGPGTRLTVT.